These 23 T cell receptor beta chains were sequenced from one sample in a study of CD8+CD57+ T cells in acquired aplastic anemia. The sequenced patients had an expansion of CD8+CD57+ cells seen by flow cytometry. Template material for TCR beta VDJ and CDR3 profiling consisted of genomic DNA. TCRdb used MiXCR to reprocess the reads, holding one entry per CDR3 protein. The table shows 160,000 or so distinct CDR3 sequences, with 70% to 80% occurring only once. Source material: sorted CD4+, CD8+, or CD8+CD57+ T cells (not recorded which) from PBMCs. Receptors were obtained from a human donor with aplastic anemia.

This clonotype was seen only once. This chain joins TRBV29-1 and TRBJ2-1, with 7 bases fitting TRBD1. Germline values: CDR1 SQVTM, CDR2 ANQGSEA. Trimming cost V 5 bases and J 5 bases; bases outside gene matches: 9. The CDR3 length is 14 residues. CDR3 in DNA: TGCAGCGTTCGAGACAGGGCGACAAACAATGAGCAGTTCTTC. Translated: CSVRDRATNNEQFF.

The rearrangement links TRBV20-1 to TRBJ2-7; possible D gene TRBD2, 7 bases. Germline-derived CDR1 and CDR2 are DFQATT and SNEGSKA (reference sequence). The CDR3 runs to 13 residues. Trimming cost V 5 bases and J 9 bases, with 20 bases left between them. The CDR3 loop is CSAPLEGGRVQYF. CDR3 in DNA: TGCAGTGCTCCCTTGGAGGGGGGGCGGGTGCAGTACTTC.

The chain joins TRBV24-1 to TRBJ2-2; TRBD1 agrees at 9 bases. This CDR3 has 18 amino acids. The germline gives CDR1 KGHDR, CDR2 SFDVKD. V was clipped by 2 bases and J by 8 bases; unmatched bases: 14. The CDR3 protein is CATSDSPGQGLPSGELFF. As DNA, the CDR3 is TGTGCCACCAGTGATTCCCCGGGACAGGGACTCCCGTCGGGGGAGCTGTTTTTT.

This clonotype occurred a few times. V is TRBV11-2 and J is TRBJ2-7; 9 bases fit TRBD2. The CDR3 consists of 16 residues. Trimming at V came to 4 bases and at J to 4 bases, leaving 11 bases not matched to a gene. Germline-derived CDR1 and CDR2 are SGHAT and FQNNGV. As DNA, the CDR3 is TGTGCCAGCAGCTCCCACGGGGCGGGAGGGGAATACGAGCAGTACTTC. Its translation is CASSSHGAGGEYEQYF.

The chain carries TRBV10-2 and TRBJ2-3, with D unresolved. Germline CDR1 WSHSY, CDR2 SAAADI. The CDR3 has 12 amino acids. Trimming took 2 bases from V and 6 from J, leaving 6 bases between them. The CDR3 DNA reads TGCGCCAGCAGTGAGATTTGGGATACGCAGTATTTT. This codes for CASSEIWDTQYF.

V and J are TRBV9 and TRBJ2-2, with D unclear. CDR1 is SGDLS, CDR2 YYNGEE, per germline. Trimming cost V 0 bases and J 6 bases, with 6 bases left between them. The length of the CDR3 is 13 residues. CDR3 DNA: TGTGCCAGCAGCGTAGACCAGGCCGGGGAGCTGTTTTTT. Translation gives CASSVDQAGELFF.

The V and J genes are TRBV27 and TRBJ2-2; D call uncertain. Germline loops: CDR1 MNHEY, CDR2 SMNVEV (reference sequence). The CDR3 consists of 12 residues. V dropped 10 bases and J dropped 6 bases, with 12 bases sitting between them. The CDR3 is CATQPGAGELFF. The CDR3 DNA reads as TGTGCCACCCAACCTGGGGCCGGGGAGCTGTTTTTT.

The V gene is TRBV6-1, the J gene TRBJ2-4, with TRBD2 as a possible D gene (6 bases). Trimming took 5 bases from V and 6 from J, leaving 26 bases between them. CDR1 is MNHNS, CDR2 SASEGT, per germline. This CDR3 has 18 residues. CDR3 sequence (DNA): TGTGCCAGCAGTCACTATGGGGCCTTCGGGAGTGGTCCAAACATTCAGTACTTC. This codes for CASSHYGAFGSGPNIQYF.

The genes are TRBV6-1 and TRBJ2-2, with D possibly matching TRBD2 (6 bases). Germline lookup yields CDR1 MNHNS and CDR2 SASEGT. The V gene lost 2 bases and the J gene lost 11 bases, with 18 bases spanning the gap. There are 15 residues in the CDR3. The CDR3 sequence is CASSERAGSSDELFF. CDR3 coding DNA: TGTGCCAGCAGTGAAAGGGCGGGATCTTCCGACGAGCTGTTTTTT.

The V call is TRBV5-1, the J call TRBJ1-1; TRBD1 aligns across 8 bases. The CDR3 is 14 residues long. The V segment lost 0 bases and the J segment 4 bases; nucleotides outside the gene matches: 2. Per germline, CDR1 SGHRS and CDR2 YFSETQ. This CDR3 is CASSLAGTGTEAFF. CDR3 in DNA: TGCGCCAGCAGCTTGGCCGGGACAGGCACTGAAGCTTTCTTT.

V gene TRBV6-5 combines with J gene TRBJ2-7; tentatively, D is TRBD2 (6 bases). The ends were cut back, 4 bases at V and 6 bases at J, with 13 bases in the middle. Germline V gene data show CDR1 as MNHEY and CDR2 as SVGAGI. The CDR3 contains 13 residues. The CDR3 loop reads CASSFGGVGEQYF. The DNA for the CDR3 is TGTGCCAGCAGTTTTGGAGGGGTCGGCGAGCAGTACTTC.

The CDR3 sequence: CSGWTGSAGYTF. The CDR3 bases are TGCAGCGGATGGACAGGGAGCGCTGGCTACACCTTC. The chain combines TRBV29-1 with TRBJ1-2; 8 bases match TRBD1. The CDR3 covers 12 residues. Unmatched junction bases numbered 8, after V lost 7 bases and J lost 7 bases. Germline V gene data show CDR1 as SQVTM and CDR2 as ANQGSEA. Based on the CDR3 plus reference TRBV29-1 and TRBJ1-2, the full variable domain is SAVISQKPSRDICQRGTSLTIQCQVDSQVTMMFWYRQQPGQSLTLIATANQGSEATYESGFVIDKFPISRPNLTFSTLTVSNMSPEDSSIYLCSGWTGSAGYTFGSGTRLTVV.

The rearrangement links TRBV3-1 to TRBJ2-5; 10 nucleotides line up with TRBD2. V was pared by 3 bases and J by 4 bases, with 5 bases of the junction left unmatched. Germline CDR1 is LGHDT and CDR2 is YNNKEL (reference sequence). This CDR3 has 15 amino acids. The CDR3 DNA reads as TGTGCCAGCAGCCACCTAGCGGGAGTGAGAGAGACCCAGTACTTC. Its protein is CASSHLAGVRETQYF.

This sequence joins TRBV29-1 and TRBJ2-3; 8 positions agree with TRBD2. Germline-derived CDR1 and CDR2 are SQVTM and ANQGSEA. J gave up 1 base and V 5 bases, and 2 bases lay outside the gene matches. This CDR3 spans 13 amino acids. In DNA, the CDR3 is TGCAGCGTTAGCGGGAGCGGCACAGATACGCAGTATTTT. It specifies CSVSGSGTDTQYF.

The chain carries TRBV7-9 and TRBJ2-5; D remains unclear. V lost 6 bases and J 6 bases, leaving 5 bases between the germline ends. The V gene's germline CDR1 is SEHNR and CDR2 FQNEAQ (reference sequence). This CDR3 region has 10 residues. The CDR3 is CASSSKTQYF. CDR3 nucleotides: TGTGCCAGCAGTTCAAAGACCCAGTACTTC.

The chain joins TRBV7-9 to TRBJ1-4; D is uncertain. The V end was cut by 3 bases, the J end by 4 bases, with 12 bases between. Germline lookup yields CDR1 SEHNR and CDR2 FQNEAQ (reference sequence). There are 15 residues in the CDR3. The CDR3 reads CASSFLGRGNEKLFF. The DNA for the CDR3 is TGTGCCAGCAGCTTTCTCGGACGGGGTAATGAAAAACTGTTTTTT.

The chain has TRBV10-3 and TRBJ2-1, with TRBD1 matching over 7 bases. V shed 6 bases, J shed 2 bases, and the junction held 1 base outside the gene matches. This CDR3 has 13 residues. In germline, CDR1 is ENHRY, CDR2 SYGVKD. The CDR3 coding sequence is TGTGCCATCAGCGGGACAGCCTACAATGAGCAGTTCTTC. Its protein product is CAISGTAYNEQFF.

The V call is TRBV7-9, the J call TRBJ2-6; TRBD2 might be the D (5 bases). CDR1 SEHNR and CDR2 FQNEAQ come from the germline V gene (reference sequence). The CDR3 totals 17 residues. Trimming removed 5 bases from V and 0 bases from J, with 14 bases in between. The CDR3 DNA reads TGTGCCAGCAGCCGCCTAGCTACCGACTCTGGGGCCAACGTCCTGACTTTC. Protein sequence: CASSRLATDSGANVLTF.

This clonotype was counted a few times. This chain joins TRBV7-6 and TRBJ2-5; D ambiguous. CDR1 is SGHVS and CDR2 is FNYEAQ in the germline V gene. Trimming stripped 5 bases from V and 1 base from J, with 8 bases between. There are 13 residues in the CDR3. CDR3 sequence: CASSPPSQETQYF. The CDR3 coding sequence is TGTGCCAGCAGCCCCCCTAGCCAAGAGACCCAGTACTTC.

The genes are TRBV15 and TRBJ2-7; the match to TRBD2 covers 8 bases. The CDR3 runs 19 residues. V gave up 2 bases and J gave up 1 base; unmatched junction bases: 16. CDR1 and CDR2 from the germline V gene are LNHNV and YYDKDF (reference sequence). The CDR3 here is CATSRSRGAGGATSYEQYF. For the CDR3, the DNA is TGTGCCACCAGCAGATCACGAGGGGCGGGGGGCGCTACTTCCTACGAGCAGTACTTC. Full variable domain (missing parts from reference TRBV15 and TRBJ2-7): DAMVIQNPRYQVTQFGKPVTLSCSQTLNHNVMYWYQQKSSQAPKLLFHYYDKDFNNEADTPDNFQSRRPNTSFCFLDIRSPGLGDTAMYLCATSRSRGAGGATSYEQYFGPGTRLTVT.

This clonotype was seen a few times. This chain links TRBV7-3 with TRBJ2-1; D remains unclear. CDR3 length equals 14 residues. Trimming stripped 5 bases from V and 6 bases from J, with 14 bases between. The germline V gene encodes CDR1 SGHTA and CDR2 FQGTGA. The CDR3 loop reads CASSPEDVSNEQFF. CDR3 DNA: TGTGCCAGCAGCCCTGAGGACGTCTCCAATGAGCAGTTCTTC.

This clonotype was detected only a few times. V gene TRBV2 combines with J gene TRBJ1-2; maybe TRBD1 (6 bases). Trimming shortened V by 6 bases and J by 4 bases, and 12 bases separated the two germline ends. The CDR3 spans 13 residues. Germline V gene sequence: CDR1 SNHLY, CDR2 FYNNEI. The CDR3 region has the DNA TGTGCCAGCAGGACGACAGGCTTCTATGGCTACACCTTC. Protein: CASRTTGFYGYTF.

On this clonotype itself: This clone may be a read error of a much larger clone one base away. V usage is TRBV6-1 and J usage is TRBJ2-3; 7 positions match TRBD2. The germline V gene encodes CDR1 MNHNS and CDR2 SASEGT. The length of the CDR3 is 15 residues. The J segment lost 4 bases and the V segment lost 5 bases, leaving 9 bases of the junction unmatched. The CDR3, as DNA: TGTGCCAGCAGTTTTCTAGCGGTGCGCTCAGATACGCAGTATTTT. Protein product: CASSFLAVRSDTQYF.